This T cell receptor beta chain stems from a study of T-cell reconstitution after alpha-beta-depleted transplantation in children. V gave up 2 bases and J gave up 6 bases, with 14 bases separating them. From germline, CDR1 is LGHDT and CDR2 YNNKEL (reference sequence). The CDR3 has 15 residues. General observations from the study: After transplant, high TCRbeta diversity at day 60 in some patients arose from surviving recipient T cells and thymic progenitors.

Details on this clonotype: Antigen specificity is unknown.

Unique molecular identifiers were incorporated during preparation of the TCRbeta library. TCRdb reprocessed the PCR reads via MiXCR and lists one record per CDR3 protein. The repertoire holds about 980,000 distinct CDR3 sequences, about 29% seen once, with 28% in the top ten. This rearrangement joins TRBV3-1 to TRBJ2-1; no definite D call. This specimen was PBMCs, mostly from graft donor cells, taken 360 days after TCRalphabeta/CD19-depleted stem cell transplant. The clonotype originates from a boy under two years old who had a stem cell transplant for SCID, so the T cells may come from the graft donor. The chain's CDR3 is CASSQREQFANEQFF. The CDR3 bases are TGTGCCAGCAGCCAAAGGGAACAGTTTGCCAATGAGCAGTTCTTC.